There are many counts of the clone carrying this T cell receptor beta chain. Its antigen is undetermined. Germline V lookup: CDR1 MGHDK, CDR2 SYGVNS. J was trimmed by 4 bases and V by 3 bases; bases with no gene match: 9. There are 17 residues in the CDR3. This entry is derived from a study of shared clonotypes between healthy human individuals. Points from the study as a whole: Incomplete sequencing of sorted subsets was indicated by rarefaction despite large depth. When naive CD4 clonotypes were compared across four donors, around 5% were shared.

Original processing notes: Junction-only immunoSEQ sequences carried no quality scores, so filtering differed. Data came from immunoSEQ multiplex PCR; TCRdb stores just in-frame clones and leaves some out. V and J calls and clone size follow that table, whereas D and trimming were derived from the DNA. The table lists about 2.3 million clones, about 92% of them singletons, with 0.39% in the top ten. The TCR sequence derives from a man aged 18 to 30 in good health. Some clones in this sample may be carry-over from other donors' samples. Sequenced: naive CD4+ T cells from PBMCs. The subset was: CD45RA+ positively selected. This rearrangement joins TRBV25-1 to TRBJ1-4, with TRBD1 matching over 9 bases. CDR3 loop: CASSDILGQGSNEKLFF. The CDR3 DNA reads TGTGCCAGCAGTGATATCCTAGGACAGGGGAGTAATGAAAAACTGTTTTTT.